A single sample gave rise to the 2 T cell receptor beta chains below, sequenced in a study of regulatory T cells in long-lasting Graves disease. Arm-PCR of CDR3 regions with iRepertoire HTBI primers generated TCR beta libraries. A single record per CDR3 protein comes from TCRdb applying MiXCR to the multiplex PCR reads. The repertoire includes about 290,000 distinct CDR3 sequences, around 21% of them detected once, and roughly 56% sits in the top ten. Time point given: persistent/refractory GD, antithyroid drugs over 5 years with positive TRAb. RNA isolated from PBMCs was used to make the TCR library. Sequenced here: peripheral blood mononuclear cells (PBMCs), sampled when the disease was refractory, from a patient treated with antithyroid drugs. These receptors all stem from a female donor with Graves disease.

This rearrangement joins TRBV7-9 to TRBJ1-5; D is uncertain. The germline V gene encodes CDR1 SEHNR and CDR2 FQNEAQ (reference sequence). Trimming removed 1 base at V and 3 bases at J, with 7 bases between. CDR3 length: 14 amino acids. The CDR3 nucleotides are TGTGCCAGCAGCTTAGGGCAGGACAATCAGCCCCAGCATTTT. Its translation: CASSLGQDNQPQHF.

CDR3 nucleotide sequence: TGTGCCAGCTTTCTAGGGGGCACTAGCGGAAGGGGCAATGAGCAGTTCTTC. Its translation: CASFLGGTSGRGNEQFF. J is TRBJ2-1 and V is TRBV6-1; possible D gene TRBD2, 8 bases. Between the trimmed V and J ends, which lost 8 bases and 6 bases, there was a span of 26 bases. Germline CDR1 is MNHNS and CDR2 is SASEGT. The CDR3 covers 17 residues.